This T cell receptor beta chain originates from a study of Graves' ophthalmopathy and Graves' hyperthyroidism. This clonotype was seen a few times. CDR3 regions of TCR beta were amplified from RNA transcripts. Second-round multiplex PCR came after a first-round RT-PCR that employed HTBI primers. TCRdb re-called the multiplex PCR reads with MiXCR, one entry per CDR3 protein. The sample consists of about 660,000 distinct CDR3 sequences, 35% to 45% of them appearing once. Symptoms, serum thyroxine and TRAb, thyroid ultrasound, and orbital computed tomography formed the diagnostic basis. The length of the CDR3 is 15 residues. V was clipped by 1 base and J by 3 bases; unmatched bases: 3. CDR1 SEHNR and CDR2 FQNEAQ come from the germline V gene (reference sequence).

The receptor's source is an adult man with Graves' ophthalmopathy. V gene TRBV7-9 combines with J gene TRBJ1-1, with 9 bases fitting TRBD1. Sequencing was carried out using peripheral blood. The CDR3: CASSLGGQGYTEAFF. In DNA, the CDR3 is TGTGCCAGCAGCTTAGGGGGACAGGGTTACACTGAAGCTTTCTTT.